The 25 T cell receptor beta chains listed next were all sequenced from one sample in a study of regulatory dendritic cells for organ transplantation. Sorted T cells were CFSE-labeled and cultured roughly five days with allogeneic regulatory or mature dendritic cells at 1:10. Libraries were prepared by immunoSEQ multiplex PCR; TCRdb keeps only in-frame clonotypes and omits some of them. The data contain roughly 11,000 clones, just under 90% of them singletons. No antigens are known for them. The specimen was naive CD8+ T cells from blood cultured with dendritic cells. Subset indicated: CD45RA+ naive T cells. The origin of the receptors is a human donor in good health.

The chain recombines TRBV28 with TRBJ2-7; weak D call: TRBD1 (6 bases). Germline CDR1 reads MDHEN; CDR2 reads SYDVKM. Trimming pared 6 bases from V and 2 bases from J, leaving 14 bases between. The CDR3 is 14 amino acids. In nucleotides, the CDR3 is TGTGCCAGCAGAGCCACAGGGTATACCTACGAGCAGTACTTC. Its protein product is CASRATGYTYEQYF.

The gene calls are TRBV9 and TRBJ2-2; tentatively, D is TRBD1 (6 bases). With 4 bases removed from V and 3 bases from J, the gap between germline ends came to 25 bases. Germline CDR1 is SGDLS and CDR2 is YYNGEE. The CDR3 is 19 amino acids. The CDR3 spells CASSLPKGEDRTYTGELFF. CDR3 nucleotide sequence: TGTGCCAGCAGCCTTCCGAAGGGAGAGGACAGAACGTACACCGGGGAGCTGTTTTTT.

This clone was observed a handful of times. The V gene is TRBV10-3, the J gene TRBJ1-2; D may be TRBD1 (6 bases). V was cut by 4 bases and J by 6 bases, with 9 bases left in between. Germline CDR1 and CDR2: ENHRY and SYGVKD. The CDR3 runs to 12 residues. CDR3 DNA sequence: TGTGCCATCAGTGTGGACAGAAATGGCTACACCTTC. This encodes CAISVDRNGYTF.

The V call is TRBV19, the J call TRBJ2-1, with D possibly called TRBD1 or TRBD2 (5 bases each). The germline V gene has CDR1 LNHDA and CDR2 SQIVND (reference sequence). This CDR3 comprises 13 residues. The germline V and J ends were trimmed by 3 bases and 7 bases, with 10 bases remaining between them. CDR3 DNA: TGTGCCAGTAGTATGTCCGGGGCTAATGAGCAGTTCTTC. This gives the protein CASSMSGANEQFF.

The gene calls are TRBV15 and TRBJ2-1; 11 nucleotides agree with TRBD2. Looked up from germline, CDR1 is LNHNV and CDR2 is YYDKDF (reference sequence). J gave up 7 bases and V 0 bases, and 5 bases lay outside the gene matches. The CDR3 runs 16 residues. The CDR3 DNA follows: TGTGCCACCAGCAGAGATAGCGGGGGGGCCCAGAATGAGCAGTTCTTC. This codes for CATSRDSGGAQNEQFF.

The CDR3 loop reads CASSLGPGYGETQYF. In DNA, the CDR3 is TGTGCCAGCAGCTTAGGTCCTGGATACGGGGAGACCCAGTACTTC. The chain uses TRBV11-2 and TRBJ2-5; D not certain. The CDR3 extends over 15 amino acids. Trimming left V 1 base short and J 5 bases short, with 14 bases between. Germline CDR1 and CDR2: SGHAT and FQNNGV.

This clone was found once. The CDR3 loop is CASSPGTGNYEQYF. CDR3 sequence (DNA): TGTGCCAGCAGCCCCGGGACAGGGAACTACGAGCAGTACTTC. The V call is TRBV2, the J call TRBJ2-7; the match to TRBD1 covers 9 bases. This CDR3 region has 14 residues. V was pared by 6 bases and J by 3 bases, with 6 bases of the junction left unmatched. Germline values: CDR1 SNHLY, CDR2 FYNNEI.

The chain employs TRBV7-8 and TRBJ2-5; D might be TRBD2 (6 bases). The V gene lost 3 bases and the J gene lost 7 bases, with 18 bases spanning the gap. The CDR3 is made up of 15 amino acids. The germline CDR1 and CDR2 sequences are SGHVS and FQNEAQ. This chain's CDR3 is CASSFTGGDLGTQYF. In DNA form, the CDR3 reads TGTGCCAGCAGCTTCACTGGAGGGGATTTGGGGACCCAGTACTTC. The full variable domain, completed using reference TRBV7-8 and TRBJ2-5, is GAGVSQSPRYKVAKRGQDVALRCDPISGHVSLFWYQQALGQGPEFLTYFQNEAQLDKSGLPSDRFFAERPEGSVSTLKIQRTQQEDSAVYLCASSFTGGDLGTQYFGPGTRLLVL.

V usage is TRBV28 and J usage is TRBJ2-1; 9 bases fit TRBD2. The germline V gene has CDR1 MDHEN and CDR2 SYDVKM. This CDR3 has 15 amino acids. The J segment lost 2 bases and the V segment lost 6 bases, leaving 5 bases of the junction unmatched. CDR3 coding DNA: TGTGCCAGCAGAATTGCGGGAGGGGCCTACAATGAGCAGTTCTTC. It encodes CASRIAGGAYNEQFF.

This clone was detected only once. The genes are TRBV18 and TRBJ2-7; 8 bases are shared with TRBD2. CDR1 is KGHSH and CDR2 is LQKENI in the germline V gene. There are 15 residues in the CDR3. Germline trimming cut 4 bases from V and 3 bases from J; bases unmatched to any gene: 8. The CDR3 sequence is CASSRPGLAFYEQYF. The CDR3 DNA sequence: TGTGCCAGCTCACGGCCCGGACTAGCTTTCTACGAGCAGTACTTC.

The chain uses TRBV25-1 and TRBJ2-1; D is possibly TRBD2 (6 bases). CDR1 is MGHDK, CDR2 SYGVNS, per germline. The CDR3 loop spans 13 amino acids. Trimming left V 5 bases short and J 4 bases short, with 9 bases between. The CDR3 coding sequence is TGTGCCAGCAGTTATGGGGGGTACAATGAGCAGTTCTTC. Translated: CASSYGGYNEQFF.

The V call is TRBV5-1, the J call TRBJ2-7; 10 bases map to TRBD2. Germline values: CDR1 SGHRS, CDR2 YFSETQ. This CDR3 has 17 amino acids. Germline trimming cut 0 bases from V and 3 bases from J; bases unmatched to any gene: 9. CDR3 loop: CASSLASGRADSYEQYF. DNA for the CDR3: TGCGCCAGCAGCTTGGCAAGCGGGAGGGCTGATAGCTACGAGCAGTACTTC.

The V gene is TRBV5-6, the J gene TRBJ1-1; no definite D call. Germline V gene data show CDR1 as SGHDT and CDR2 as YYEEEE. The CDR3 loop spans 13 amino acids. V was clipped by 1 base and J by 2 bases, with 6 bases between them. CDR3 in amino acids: CASSLFGNTEAFF. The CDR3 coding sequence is TGTGCCAGCAGCTTGTTCGGTAACACTGAAGCTTTCTTT.

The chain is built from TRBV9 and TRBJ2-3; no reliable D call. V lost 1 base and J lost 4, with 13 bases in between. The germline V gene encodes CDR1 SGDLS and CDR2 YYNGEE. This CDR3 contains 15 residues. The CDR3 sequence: CASSVLGRMADTQYF. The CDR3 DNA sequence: TGTGCCAGCAGCGTACTCGGCAGGATGGCAGATACGCAGTATTTT.

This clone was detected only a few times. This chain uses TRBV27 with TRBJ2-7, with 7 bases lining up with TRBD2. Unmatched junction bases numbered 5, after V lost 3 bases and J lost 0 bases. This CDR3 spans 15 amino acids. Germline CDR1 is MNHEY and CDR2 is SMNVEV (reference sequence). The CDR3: CASSFYSGVSYEQYF. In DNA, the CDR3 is TGTGCCAGCAGTTTCTACAGCGGGGTCTCCTACGAGCAGTACTTC.

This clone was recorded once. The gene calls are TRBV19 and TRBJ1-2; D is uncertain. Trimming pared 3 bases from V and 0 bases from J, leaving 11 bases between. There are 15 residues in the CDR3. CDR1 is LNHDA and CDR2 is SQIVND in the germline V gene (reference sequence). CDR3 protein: CASSITGSANYGYTF. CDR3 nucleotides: TGTGCCAGTAGTATCACGGGCAGCGCTAACTATGGCTACACCTTC. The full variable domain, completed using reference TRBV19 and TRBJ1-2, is DGGITQSPKYLFRKEGQNVTLSCEQNLNHDAMYWYRQDPGQGLRLIYYSQIVNDFQKGDIAEGYSVSREKKESFPLTVTSAQKNPTAFYLCASSITGSANYGYTFGSGTRLTVV.

CDR3 nucleotide sequence: TGTGCCAGTAGTATGGCCGGGACAGGAAAATACGAGCAGTACTTC. The encoded protein is CASSMAGTGKYEQYF. The chain is built from TRBV19 and TRBJ2-5; 8 bases map to TRBD1. The J call may be incorrect, as the DNA end agrees better with TRBJ2-7. This CDR3 has 15 amino acids. Germline CDR1 is LNHDA and CDR2 is SQIVND (reference sequence).

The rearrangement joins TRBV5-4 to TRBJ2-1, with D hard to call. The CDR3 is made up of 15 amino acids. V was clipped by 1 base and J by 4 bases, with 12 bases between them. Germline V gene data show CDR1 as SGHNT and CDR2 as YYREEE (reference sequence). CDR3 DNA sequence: TGTGCCAGCAGCTTGTCGGTACCCGCTTACAATGAGCAGTTCTTC. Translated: CASSLSVPAYNEQFF.

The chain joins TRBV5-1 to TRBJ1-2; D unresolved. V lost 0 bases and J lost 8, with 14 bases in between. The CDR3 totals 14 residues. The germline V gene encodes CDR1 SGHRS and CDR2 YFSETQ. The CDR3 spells CASSLAGPTGGYTF. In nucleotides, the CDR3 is TGCGCCAGCAGCTTGGCGGGTCCAACCGGGGGCTACACCTTC.

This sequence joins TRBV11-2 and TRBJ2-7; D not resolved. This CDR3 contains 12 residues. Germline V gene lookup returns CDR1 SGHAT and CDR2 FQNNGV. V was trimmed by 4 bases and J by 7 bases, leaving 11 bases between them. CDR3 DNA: TGTGCCAGCAGCTCCTCCCAGACGGAGCAGTACTTC. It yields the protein CASSSSQTEQYF.

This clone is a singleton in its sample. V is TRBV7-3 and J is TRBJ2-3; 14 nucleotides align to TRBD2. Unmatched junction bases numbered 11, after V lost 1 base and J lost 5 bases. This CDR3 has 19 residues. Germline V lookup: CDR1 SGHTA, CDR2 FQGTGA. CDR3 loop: CASSLRTSGGLESRDTQYF. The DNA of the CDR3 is TGTGCCAGCAGCTTAAGGACTAGCGGGGGGCTCGAGTCCCGAGATACGCAGTATTTT.

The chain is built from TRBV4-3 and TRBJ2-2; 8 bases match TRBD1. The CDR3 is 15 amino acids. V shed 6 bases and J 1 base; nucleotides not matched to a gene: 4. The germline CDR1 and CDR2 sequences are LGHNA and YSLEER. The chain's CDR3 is CASRTGTGNTGELFF. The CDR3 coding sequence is TGCGCCAGCAGGACCGGGACAGGGAACACCGGGGAGCTGTTTTTT.

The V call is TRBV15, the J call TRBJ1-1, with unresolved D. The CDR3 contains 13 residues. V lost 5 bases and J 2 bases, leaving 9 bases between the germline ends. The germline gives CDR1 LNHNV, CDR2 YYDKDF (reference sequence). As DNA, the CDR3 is TGTGCCACCAGCCGTGGTATAAACACTGAAGCTTTCTTT. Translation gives CATSRGINTEAFF.

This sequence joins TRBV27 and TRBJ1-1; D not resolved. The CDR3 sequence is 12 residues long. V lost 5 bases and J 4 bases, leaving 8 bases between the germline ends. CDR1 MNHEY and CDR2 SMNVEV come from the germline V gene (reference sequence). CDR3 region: CASSRGRTEAFF. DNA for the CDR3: TGTGCCAGCAGTAGAGGTCGCACTGAAGCTTTCTTT.

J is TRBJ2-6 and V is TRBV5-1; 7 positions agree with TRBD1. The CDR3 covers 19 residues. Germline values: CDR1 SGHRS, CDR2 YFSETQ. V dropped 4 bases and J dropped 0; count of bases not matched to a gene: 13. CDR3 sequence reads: CASSRPPGQSYSGANVLTF. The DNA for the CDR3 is TGCGCCAGCAGCCGCCCCCCGGGACAGTCCTACTCTGGGGCCAACGTCCTGACTTTC.